The sequence of this T cell receptor (beta chain) was determined in a study of blood T cell repertoires in COVID-19. At the level of the study: From the United States, Italy and Spain came samples of acute and convalescent COVID-19.

This clone appeared once. Per the original methods: Scientists estimated how many nucleated cells there were by amplifying reference gene primers. Method: immunoSEQ multiplex PCR; TCRdb's copy keeps in-frame clones and lacks some. V and J calls and clone size come straight from that table; D and trimming were deduced from the DNA. Of 100,000 to 120,000 clones in the sample, 85% to 90% are singletons; the top ten hold about 3.5%. The specimen sequenced was peripheral blood. This clonotype originated in a woman between 50 and 59 years old with acute or convalescent COVID-19.

The CDR3 DNA reads as TGTGCCAGCAGTTGGGACAGGGGGAACACTGAAGCTTTCTTT. It yields the protein CASSWDRGNTEAFF. This chain joins TRBV27 and TRBJ1-1; 10 nucleotides line up with TRBD1. The CDR3 has 14 amino acids. V gave up 4 bases and J gave up 1 base; unmatched junction bases: 0. CDR1 and CDR2 from the germline V gene are MNHEY and SMNVEV (reference sequence).